The 7 T cell receptor beta chains presented below share a single source sample, sequenced in a study of T cell responses to AZD1222 COVID-19 vaccine. Assay: immunoSEQ multiplex PCR; the TCRdb copy retains only in-frame clones and omits some. Of about 140,000 clones in the sample, approximately 90% were seen once. The sample in question was peripheral blood, obtained 28 days after the second AZD1222 dose. Source of these receptors: an adult who received the AZD1222 COVID-19 vaccine.

The J gene is TRBJ1-5, the V gene TRBV19, with D unresolved. CDR1 is LNHDA and CDR2 is SQIVND in the germline V gene (reference sequence). V lost 3 bases and J lost 3, with 18 bases in between. This CDR3 has 17 residues. The CDR3 region is CASSIPRFGSNNQPQHF. The DNA for the CDR3 is TGTGCCAGTAGTATTCCCAGGTTCGGTTCAAACAATCAGCCCCAGCATTTT.

The chain links TRBV24-1 to TRBJ2-1, with 10 bases identical to TRBD2. The CDR3 has 16 amino acids. Looked up from germline, CDR1 is KGHDR and CDR2 is SFDVKD. J was trimmed by 4 bases and V by 4 bases; bases with no gene match: 6. CDR3 DNA: TGTGCCACCAGTGACCCTGGACTAGCGGTATACAATGAGCAGTTCTTC. Translating it yields CATSDPGLAVYNEQFF.

The chain carries TRBV5-1 and TRBJ2-3; 11 bases line up with TRBD2. With V trimmed by 5 bases and J by 1 base, 0 bases remained unmatched. CDR3 length: 14 residues. Germline lookup yields CDR1 SGHRS and CDR2 YFSETQ. The CDR3 loop is CASRGLAGTDTQYF. DNA of the CDR3: TGCGCCAGCAGGGGACTAGCGGGCACAGATACGCAGTATTTT.

The V gene is TRBV5-4, the J gene TRBJ1-3; D is undetermined. The germline V gene encodes CDR1 SGHNT and CDR2 YYREEE (reference sequence). The germline V and J ends were trimmed by 1 base and 2 bases, with 1 base remaining between them. The CDR3 runs to 12 residues. CDR3 protein: CASSLPGNTIYF. CDR3 nucleotide sequence: TGTGCCAGCAGCTTGCCTGGAAACACCATATATTTT.

The gene calls are TRBV4-1 and TRBJ2-5; D assignment may be TRBD1 or TRBD2 (6 bases each). The CDR3 is 16 residues long. The germline CDR1 and CDR2 sequences are MGHRA and YSYEKL. V lost 1 base, J lost 5 bases, and 17 bases lay in between. The CDR3 region is CASSQGTGARAETQYF. CDR3 in DNA: TGCGCCAGCAGCCAAGGAACGGGGGCGCGGGCGGAGACCCAGTACTTC.

This chain uses TRBV16 with TRBJ1-5; weak D call: TRBD1 (5 bases). Trimming removed 4 bases at V and 4 bases at J, with 11 bases between. Germline CDR1 and CDR2: KGHSY and FQNENV. There are 14 residues in the CDR3. In DNA, the CDR3 is TGTGCCAGCAGCCTCCGGGGGGGAAATCAGCCCCAGCATTTT. Translation gives CASSLRGGNQPQHF.

The rearrangement links TRBV10-1 to TRBJ1-2; TRBD1 matches 9 bases. The CDR3 sequence is 13 residues long. J was trimmed by 8 bases and V by 3 bases; bases with no gene match: 4. The germline V gene has CDR1 WNHNN and CDR2 SYGVQD (reference sequence). The CDR3 region is CASSDATGGGYTF. The CDR3 DNA reads TGCGCCAGCAGTGACGCAACAGGGGGCGGCTACACCTTC.